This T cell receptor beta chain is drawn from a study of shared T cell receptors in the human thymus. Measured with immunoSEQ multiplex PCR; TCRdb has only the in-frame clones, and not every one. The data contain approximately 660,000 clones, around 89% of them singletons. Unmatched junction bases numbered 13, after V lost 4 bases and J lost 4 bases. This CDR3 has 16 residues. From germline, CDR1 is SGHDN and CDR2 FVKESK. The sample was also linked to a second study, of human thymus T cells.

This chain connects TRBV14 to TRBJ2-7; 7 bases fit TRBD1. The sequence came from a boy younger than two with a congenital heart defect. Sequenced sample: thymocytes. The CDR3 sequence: CASSRGYRGPFYEQYF. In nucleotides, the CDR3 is TGTGCCAGCAGCCGAGGGTACAGGGGCCCCTTTTACGAGCAGTACTTC. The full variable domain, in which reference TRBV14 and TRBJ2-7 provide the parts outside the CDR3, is EAGVTQFPSHSVIEKGQTVTLRCDPISGHDNLYWYRRVMGKEIKFLLHFVKESKQDESGMPNNRFLAERTGGTYSTLKVQPAELEDSGVYFCASSRGYRGPFYEQYFGPGTRLTVT.